The 11 T cell receptor beta chains below were found in one sample sequenced in a study of breast tumors, draining lymph nodes, adjacent tissues listed by TCRdb under 2016. To prepare the library, multiplex PCR was applied. TCRdb shows the sequencer as Illumina HiSeq 2000. The public reads were quality trimmed at Q25 with fastp and then assembled into clones with MiXCR by TCRdb, keeping productive beta chains. One record per CDR3 amino acid sequence lists the most common genes and DNA. For this sample the table gives around 140,000 distinct CDR3 sequences, of which around 22% were detected only once. Roughly 2.6% of the sample is taken by the ten largest. Lymph node samples were obtained from the axillary draining lymph nodes of breast cancer patients. Sequenced material: axillary lymph node tissue. The receptors stem from a female donor with breast cancer. Some clones in this sample may be carry-over from other donors' samples.

This clonotype came up a few times. The chain carries TRBV28 and TRBJ2-5; 8 nucleotides align to TRBD1. After removal of 6 bases from V and 7 bases from J, the junction contained 13 bases not matched to a gene. The CDR3 contains 15 residues. Germline V gives CDR1 MDHEN, CDR2 SYDVKM. The CDR3 DNA sequence: TGTGCCAGCAGAGAACCGGGACAGGCTCCATGGACCCAGTACTTC. Residues: CASREPGQAPWTQYF.

The sample holds many counts of this clonotype. The V and J genes are TRBV20-1 and TRBJ2-7, with 12 positions matching TRBD2. The CDR3 runs to 15 residues. Germline values: CDR1 DFQATT, CDR2 SNEGSKA (reference sequence). V trimming: 6 bases; J trimming: 1 base; junction bases outside the gene matches: 7. Written as DNA, the CDR3 is TGCAGTGCCGCGGTTGGACTAGCGGGGTCCTACGAGCAGTACTTC. It translates to CSAAVGLAGSYEQYF.

With respect to this clonotype: A much larger clone differs from this one at a single base, so this may be a read error. It is likely a read error, because the conserved phenylalanine at the end of the CDR3 is missing. The CDR3 DNA reads as TGTGCCAGCTCTGATGGACAGGGCCAGCCCCAGCATTCT. This codes for CASSDGQGQPQHS. The chain joins TRBV18 to TRBJ1-5; TRBD1 matches at 8 bases. CDR1 is KGHSH, CDR2 LQKENI, per germline. The J segment lost 7 bases and the V segment lost 6 bases, leaving 5 bases of the junction unmatched. This CDR3 is 13 amino acids long.

A note on this clonotype: This may arise from a read error, as a much more abundant clone is one base away. V and J are TRBV7-9 and TRBJ2-3; tentative D call: TRBD2 (5 bases). CDR1 and CDR2 (germline): SEHNR, FQNEAQ (reference sequence). The CDR3 length is 16 residues. CDR3 loop: CASSPRRGASTDTEYF. For the CDR3, the DNA is TGTGCCAGCAGCCCGCGGCGAGGAGCTAGCACAGATACGGAGTATTTT.

This clonotype was seen repeatedly, ten times or more. The V gene is TRBV5-1, the J gene TRBJ2-1, with D possibly matching TRBD1 (6 bases). Germline CDR1 reads SGHRS; CDR2 reads YFSETQ. CDR3 size: 15 residues. Between the trimmed V and J ends, which lost 2 bases and 2 bases, there was a span of 11 bases. The CDR3: CASSLRQEPYNEQFF. In DNA, the CDR3 is TGCGCCAGCAGCTTAAGACAGGAGCCCTACAATGAGCAGTTCTTC.

This clonotype appeared many times. The chain joins TRBV11-2 to TRBJ2-7, with TRBD2 identical over 10 bases. V shed 4 bases, J shed 5 bases, and the junction held 8 bases outside the gene matches. The CDR3 totals 15 residues. Germline values: CDR1 SGHAT, CDR2 FQNNGV. CDR3 sequence: CASSSPGLAINEQYF. Written as DNA, the CDR3 is TGTGCCAGCAGCTCCCCGGGACTAGCGATAAACGAGCAGTACTTC.

Concerning this clonotype: This may come from a read error, since a much larger clone is one base off. The chain joins TRBV11-3 to TRBJ2-5, with 14 nucleotides matching TRBD2. This CDR3 comprises 19 residues. Germline V CDR1 and CDR2: SGHNT, YENEEA. V shed 3 bases and J 4 bases; nucleotides not matched to a gene: 13. CDR3 loop: CASSFDPGLAGDGGETQYF. The CDR3 nucleotides are TGTGCCAGCAGCTTCGATCCGGGACTAGCGGGAGACGGAGGAGAGACCCAGTACTTC.

The chain uses TRBV28 and TRBJ2-7; a possible D gene is TRBD2 (5 bases). Between the trimmed V and J ends, which lost 2 bases and 3 bases, there was a span of 14 bases. Germline CDR1 MDHEN, CDR2 SYDVKM. The CDR3 is 15 amino acids. In DNA, the CDR3 is TGTGCCAGCAGTTTAGGCGGGTCCGCCGACTACGAGCAGTACTTC. It codes for CASSLGGSADYEQYF.

This clonotype has at least ten counts. The gene calls are TRBV10-3 and TRBJ2-1, with TRBD2 matching over 16 bases. The V gene's germline CDR1 is ENHRY and CDR2 SYGVKD. The CDR3 is 20 amino acids. The J segment lost 0 bases and the V segment lost 3 bases, leaving 8 bases of the junction unmatched. The CDR3 region has the DNA TGTGCCATCAGTGACGGGACTAGCGGGGGGGGTCCAAGCTCCTACAATGAGCAGTTCTTC. Translation: CAISDGTSGGGPSSYNEQFF.

The chain joins TRBV3-1 to TRBJ2-3, with D unclear. The CDR3 extends over 13 amino acids. Germline values: CDR1 LGHDT, CDR2 YNNKEL (reference sequence). V lost 2 bases and J lost 5, with 8 bases in between. The CDR3 is CASSQPPGDTQYF. The DNA of the CDR3 is TGTGCCAGCAGCCAACCCCCGGGAGATACGCAGTATTTT.

This clonotype appeared a few times. The CDR3 region is CASSQDSGQGVADTQYF. The CDR3 DNA reads TGTGCCAGCAGCCAAGACAGCGGCCAGGGTGTCGCAGATACGCAGTATTTT. This sequence joins TRBV14 and TRBJ2-3; D may match TRBD1 or TRBD2 (5 bases each). V lost 0 bases and J 4 bases, leaving 17 bases between the germline ends. The germline V gene has CDR1 SGHDN and CDR2 FVKESK. The CDR3 sequence is 17 residues long.